Listed here are 13 T cell receptor beta chains from one sample, sequenced in a study of T cells in Graves' hyperthyroidism and ophthalmopathy. TCR beta CDR3 regions were amplified from RNA transcripts. RT-PCR in the first round (using the HTBI primer set) targeted the TCR CDR3. Via MiXCR, TCRdb re-called the multiplex PCR reads, giving one row per CDR3 protein. The sample lists some 350,000 distinct CDR3 sequences; 20% to 25% were seen once. Material: blood. These receptor sequences come from a man over 45 with Graves' hyperthyroidism.

This chain links TRBV12-5 with TRBJ2-5; 7 nucleotides match TRBD2. V dropped 1 base and J dropped 3; count of bases not matched to a gene: 5. The CDR3 spans 15 residues. Germline V gene data show CDR1 as LGHNT and CDR2 as FRNRAP. The CDR3 nucleotides are TGTGCTAGTGGTTTGGCTTTTCGGGAGGAAGAGACCCAGTACTTC. As protein: CASGLAFREEETQYF.

This clonotype appeared a few times. This chain links TRBV12-3 or TRBV12-4 with TRBJ1-1, with a tentative D call TRBD1 (6 bases). Trimming pared 3 bases from V and 5 bases from J, leaving 10 bases between. The CDR3 is 13 amino acids. CDR3 region: CASSFAGATEAFF. The CDR3 nucleotides read TGTGCCAGCAGTTTCGCAGGGGCTACTGAAGCTTTCTTT.

This clonotype was seen at least ten times. The CDR3 DNA follows: TGTGCCAGCAGCGAAGGGGGCGCCGTCACCGGGGAGCTGTTTTTT. Its protein product is CASSEGGAVTGELFF. The J gene is TRBJ2-2, the V gene TRBV7-2, with TRBD1 identical over 7 bases. CDR1 is SGHTA and CDR2 is FQGNSA in the germline V gene. The J segment lost 4 bases and the V segment lost 5 bases, leaving 7 bases of the junction unmatched. The CDR3 sequence is 15 residues long.

The sample holds a few counts of this clonotype. This rearrangement joins TRBV28 to TRBJ2-1; D gene uncertain. The ends were cut back, 5 bases at V and 6 bases at J, with 8 bases in the middle. The CDR3 is 12 amino acids. Germline loops: CDR1 MDHEN, CDR2 SYDVKM. The CDR3 loop reads CASSRAVNEQFF. CDR3 coding DNA: TGTGCCAGCAGTAGGGCTGTCAATGAGCAGTTCTTC.

J is TRBJ1-2 and V is TRBV19; D not certain. Germline-derived CDR1 and CDR2 are LNHDA and SQIVND (reference sequence). V was pared by 3 bases and J by 3 bases, with 8 bases between. The CDR3 length is 13 residues. The CDR3 here is CASSMGSHYGYTF. CDR3 DNA sequence: TGTGCCAGTAGTATGGGCAGTCACTATGGCTACACCTTC. Combining the CDR3 with reference TRBV19 and TRBJ1-2 gives the whole variable domain DGGITQSPKYLFRKEGQNVTLSCEQNLNHDAMYWYRQDPGQGLRLIYYSQIVNDFQKGDIAEGYSVSREKKESFPLTVTSAQKNPTAFYLCASSMGSHYGYTFGSGTRLTVV.

This clonotype appeared a few times. This rearrangement joins TRBV7-2 to TRBJ1-2; perhaps TRBD1 as D (5 bases). Germline V gives CDR1 SGHTA, CDR2 FQGNSA. This CDR3 contains 16 residues. The V end was cut by 5 bases, the J end by 6 bases, with 22 bases between. The CDR3 here is CASSARSRTGGHGYTF. Written as DNA, the CDR3 is TGTGCCAGCAGCGCCCGCTCGCGGACGGGGGGACATGGCTACACCTTC.

The J gene is TRBJ1-1, the V gene TRBV28; D gene ambiguous. V was pared by 6 bases and J by 5 bases, with 13 bases between. Germline V gene sequence: CDR1 MDHEN, CDR2 SYDVKM. The CDR3 contains 13 residues. This chain's CDR3 is CASSRGRETEAFF. CDR3 nucleotide sequence: TGTGCCAGCAGCCGAGGGAGGGAAACTGAAGCTTTCTTT.

This clonotype turned up a few times. The chain recombines TRBV7-9 with TRBJ2-2; TRBD2 matches at 9 bases. This CDR3 region has 14 residues. From germline, CDR1 is SEHNR and CDR2 FQNEAQ (reference sequence). Losses at the gene ends were 9 bases for V and 1 base for J; bases not matched to a gene: 3. The CDR3 sequence: CARTSGQNTGELFF. The DNA for the CDR3 is TGTGCCAGAACTAGCGGGCAGAACACCGGGGAGCTGTTTTTT.

This CDR3 reads CASRGSLYEQYF. For the CDR3, the DNA is TGTGCCAGCAGAGGTTCCTTGTACGAGCAGTACTTC. J is TRBJ2-7 and V is TRBV28; D gene unclear. V lost 6 bases and J 4 bases, leaving 10 bases between the germline ends. This CDR3 is 12 amino acids long. Germline loops: CDR1 MDHEN, CDR2 SYDVKM.

This clonotype was seen at least ten times. The rearrangement joins TRBV11-2 to TRBJ2-7; D may be TRBD2 (5 bases). CDR3 length equals 13 residues. In germline, CDR1 is SGHAT, CDR2 FQNNGV. The ends were cut back, 3 bases at V and 0 bases at J, with 6 bases in the middle. The CDR3 reads CASSLEVSYEQYF. In nucleotides, the CDR3 is TGTGCCAGCAGCTTGGAGGTCTCCTACGAGCAGTACTTC.

J is TRBJ2-7 and V is TRBV9; 10 nucleotides line up with TRBD2. The CDR3 has 14 residues. CDR1 and CDR2 from the germline V gene are SGDLS and YYNGEE. V lost 2 bases to trimming and J lost 3 bases; unmatched junction nucleotides: 2. For the CDR3, the DNA is TGTGCCAGCAGCGTCGCTAGCGGGGGCTACGAGCAGTACTTC. It codes for CASSVASGGYEQYF.

This clonotype was counted only a few times. This sequence joins TRBV5-1 and TRBJ2-7; no clear D gene. V was clipped by 4 bases and J by 5 bases, with 13 bases between them. In germline, CDR1 is SGHRS, CDR2 YFSETQ. This CDR3 region has 13 residues. CDR3 in DNA: TGCGCCAGCAGCGAACCGGCACAAAACGAGCAGTACTTC. It codes for CASSEPAQNEQYF.

This clonotype was counted between two and nine times. The chain joins TRBV5-1 to TRBJ2-3, with 7 bases fitting TRBD1. The CDR3 runs 15 residues. Trimming at V came to 4 bases and at J to 2 bases, leaving 7 bases not matched to a gene. Germline V gives CDR1 SGHRS, CDR2 YFSETQ. CDR3 coding DNA: TGCGCCAGCAGCGTTACAGGGGCGTTCACAGATACGCAGTATTTT. This encodes CASSVTGAFTDTQYF.